The 21 T cell receptor beta chains listed next were all sequenced from one sample in a study of shared clonotypes between healthy human individuals. Clones were read by immunoSEQ multiplex PCR, and TCRdb kept only the in-frame ones, dropping some. The profile shows about 1.5 million clones, 95% to 99% of them singletons. What was sequenced was naive CD4+ T cells sorted from blood. The subset was: CD45RA+ positively selected. These receptors originate from a man aged 25-45 years in good health.

This clone has a handful of counts. The V and J genes are TRBV5-1 and TRBJ1-5; D unclear. Germline V gives CDR1 SGHRS, CDR2 YFSETQ. The CDR3 contains 12 residues. V dropped 0 bases and J dropped 9 bases, with 7 bases sitting between them. The CDR3 coding sequence is TGCGCCAGCAGCTTGGCCAACGGGCCCCAGCATTTT. This sequence encodes CASSLANGPQHF. Supplemented by reference TRBV5-1 and TRBJ1-5, the full variable domain reads KAGVTQTPRYLIKTRGQQVTLSCSPISGHRSVSWYQQTPGQGLQFLFEYFSETQRNKGNFPGRFSGRQFSNSRSEMNVSTLELGDSALYLCASSLANGPQHFGDGTRLSIL.

The V gene is TRBV6-5, the J gene TRBJ1-5; 9 nucleotides agree with TRBD1. J was trimmed by 4 bases and V by 6 bases; bases with no gene match: 7. The germline CDR1 and CDR2 sequences are MNHEY and SVGAGI. CDR3 length: 15 amino acids. The CDR3 sequence is CASRGIGTGNQPQHF. The CDR3 region has the DNA TGTGCCAGCAGAGGAATCGGGACAGGGAATCAGCCCCAGCATTTT.

This clone was found once. The chain recombines TRBV7-9 with TRBJ1-1; D is undetermined. Trimming cost V 4 bases and J 12 bases, with 6 bases left between them. CDR3 size: 9 residues. Germline CDR1 and CDR2: SEHNR and FQNEAQ (reference sequence). The CDR3 sequence: CASSSLSFF. CDR3 bases: TGTGCCAGCAGCTCCCTCTCTTTCTTT.

As to this clone: The sample contains more than one DNA sequence encoding this CDR3. This chain links TRBV18 with TRBJ2-7, with 8 nucleotides matching TRBD1. The germline V gene encodes CDR1 KGHSH and CDR2 LQKENI. This CDR3 is built from 13 residues. Unmatched junction bases numbered 5, after V lost 6 bases and J lost 4 bases. CDR3 coding DNA: TGTGCCAGCTCCCCAGGGACAGGTTACGAGCAGTACTTC. Its protein is CASSPGTGYEQYF.

The CDR3 loop is CASRPPGQGTDTQYF. The CDR3 nucleotides are TGTGCCAGCAGGCCACCGGGACAGGGCACAGATACGCAGTATTTT. This chain joins TRBV14 and TRBJ2-3; 8 nucleotides agree with TRBD1. V shed 6 bases and J 1 base; nucleotides not matched to a gene: 6. CDR1 SGHDN and CDR2 FVKESK come from the germline V gene. The CDR3 runs 15 residues.

V and J are TRBV9 and TRBJ2-2; D not certain. Deletions cut 0 bases from V and 4 bases from J, with 13 bases between. Per germline, CDR1 SGDLS and CDR2 YYNGEE. This CDR3 comprises 16 residues. CDR3 nucleotides: TGTGCCAGCAGCGTAGTAGTAGACGCGAGCACCGGGGAGCTGTTTTTT. Its protein product is CASSVVVDASTGELFF.

This sequence joins TRBV28 and TRBJ2-2; D may be TRBD1 (6 bases). Trimming shortened V by 4 bases and J by 7 bases, and 16 bases separated the two germline ends. The CDR3 is 15 residues long. In germline, CDR1 is MDHEN, CDR2 SYDVKM. The CDR3 protein is CASSWQGQLNGELFF. CDR3 in DNA: TGTGCCAGCAGTTGGCAGGGGCAACTCAACGGGGAGCTGTTTTTT. Combining the CDR3 with reference TRBV28 and TRBJ2-2 gives the whole variable domain DVKVTQSSRYLVKRTGEKVFLECVQDMDHENMFWYRQDPGLGLRLIYFSYDVKMKEKGDIPEGYSVSREKKERFSLILESASTNQTSMYLCASSWQGQLNGELFFGEGSRLTVL.

The J gene is TRBJ2-7, the V gene TRBV5-5; the D gene is possibly TRBD2 (5 bases). CDR3 length: 13 amino acids. V dropped 2 bases and J dropped 2 bases, with 8 bases sitting between them. The V gene's germline CDR1 is SGHKS and CDR2 YYEKEE (reference sequence). The CDR3 here is CASSFEGTYEQYF. The CDR3 DNA reads TGTGCCAGCAGCTTCGAGGGAACCTACGAGCAGTACTTC. The complete variable domain, with remaining parts taken from reference TRBV5-5 and TRBJ2-7, reads DAGVTQSPTHLIKTRGQQVTLRCSPISGHKSVSWYQQVLGQGPQFIFQYYEKEERGRGNFPDRFSARQFPNYSSELNVNALLLGDSALYLCASSFEGTYEQYFGPGTRLTVT.

This chain links TRBV2 with TRBJ1-2; 8 positions match TRBD1. This CDR3 spans 15 amino acids. The ends lost 10 bases at V and 0 bases at J; junction bases unmatched: 10. The germline V gene encodes CDR1 SNHLY and CDR2 FYNNEI. The chain's CDR3 is CAKNDRGRANYGYTF. The CDR3 nucleotides are TGTGCCAAAAACGACAGGGGACGAGCTAACTATGGCTACACCTTC.

This clone was found a few times. The CDR3: CASSEWGRVNQPQHF. DNA of the CDR3: TGCGCCAGCAGCGAATGGGGCAGGGTCAATCAGCCCCAGCATTTT. This chain joins TRBV5-1 and TRBJ1-5; perhaps TRBD1 as D (5 bases). The CDR3 has 15 amino acids. In germline, CDR1 is SGHRS, CDR2 YFSETQ. V lost 4 bases to trimming and J lost 3 bases, with 14 bases between them.

The CDR3 DNA follows: TGCAGCGTTGTGGAGGGAATCGAGACCCAGTACTTC. Translated, it gives CSVVEGIETQYF. The chain recombines TRBV29-1 with TRBJ2-5, with D possibly matching TRBD2 (6 bases). CDR3 length: 12 residues. The V end was cut by 4 bases, the J end by 5 bases, with 11 bases between. Germline lookup yields CDR1 SQVTM and CDR2 ANQGSEA.

The chain carries TRBV5-1 and TRBJ2-1, with 7 positions matching TRBD2. CDR1 and CDR2 (germline): SGHRS, YFSETQ. The CDR3 is 16 amino acids. V lost 0 bases to trimming and J lost 7 bases; unmatched junction nucleotides: 10. DNA of the CDR3: TGCGCCAGCAGCTTGGAAACGATGGGGAGGGGTAATGAGCAGTTCTTC. Residues: CASSLETMGRGNEQFF.

The chain carries TRBV5-1 and TRBJ2-3, with 8 bases matching TRBD1. CDR1 and CDR2 (germline): SGHRS, YFSETQ. This CDR3 comprises 15 residues. The junction had 7 bases not matched to a gene; V was cut back by 4 bases and J by 3 bases. The CDR3, as DNA: TGCGCCAGCAGCACCACGACAGGGGTTACAGATACGCAGTATTTT. Translated: CASSTTTGVTDTQYF. Filled out from reference TRBV5-1 and TRBJ2-3, the complete variable domain reads KAGVTQTPRYLIKTRGQQVTLSCSPISGHRSVSWYQQTPGQGLQFLFEYFSETQRNKGNFPGRFSGRQFSNSRSEMNVSTLELGDSALYLCASSTTTGVTDTQYFGPGTRLTVL.

The rearrangement links TRBV28 to TRBJ1-5; D gene ambiguous. Germline lookup yields CDR1 MDHEN and CDR2 SYDVKM. V gave up 5 bases and J gave up 1 base, with 12 bases separating them. The CDR3 consists of 15 residues. CDR3 amino acids: CASSPIVWSNQPQHF. For the CDR3, the DNA is TGTGCCAGCAGTCCCATCGTTTGGAGCAATCAGCCCCAGCATTTT.

The rearrangement uses TRBV9 and TRBJ1-3; 7 bases line up with TRBD1. Germline values: CDR1 SGDLS, CDR2 YYNGEE. Trimming took 0 bases from V and 2 from J; bases not matched to a gene: 8. CDR3 length equals 17 residues. The CDR3 DNA reads TGTGCCAGCAGCGTAGGAGGGGGCAGGGGAGCTGGAAACACCATATATTTT. This translates into CASSVGGGRGAGNTIYF.

The chain employs TRBV6-1 and TRBJ1-3; D uncertain. Germline V CDR1 and CDR2: MNHNS, SASEGT. With 6 bases removed from V and 4 bases from J, the gap between germline ends came to 13 bases. The length of the CDR3 is 14 residues. CDR3 DNA sequence: TGTGCCAGCAGAACCCGAGAATCAGGAAACACCATATATTTT. Translating it yields CASRTRESGNTIYF.

The chain joins TRBV27 to TRBJ2-1, with D tentatively TRBD2 (5 bases). The CDR3 runs 16 residues. Per germline, CDR1 MNHEY and CDR2 SMNVEV (reference sequence). V was cut by 7 bases and J by 0 bases, with 16 bases left in between. CDR3 DNA: TGTGCCAGCAATCCCCTAGAAGCGGCCTCCTACAATGAGCAGTTCTTC. Translating it yields CASNPLEAASYNEQFF.

This sequence joins TRBV6-1 and TRBJ1-5; D unresolved. The CDR3 is 14 residues long. V dropped 5 bases and J dropped 6 bases, with 14 bases sitting between them. Germline CDR1 reads MNHNS; CDR2 reads SASEGT. As DNA, the CDR3 is TGTGCCAGCAGTTTCGTTTTGGAGAGTCAGCCCCAGCATTTT. It translates to CASSFVLESQPQHF.

This clone occurred once. CDR3 sequence: CASSLELAGSYEQYF. The DNA of the CDR3 is TGCGCCAGCAGCTTGGAACTAGCGGGCTCCTACGAGCAGTACTTC. This chain connects TRBV5-1 to TRBJ2-7; 9 bases fit TRBD2. The J segment lost 0 bases and the V segment lost 0 bases, leaving 1 base of the junction unmatched. Per the germline V gene, CDR1 is SGHRS and CDR2 is YFSETQ. The CDR3 runs to 15 residues.

The chain links TRBV5-1 to TRBJ1-1, with D hard to call. Germline loops: CDR1 SGHRS, CDR2 YFSETQ. Trimming cost V 7 bases and J 3 bases, with 10 bases left between them. CDR3 length: 12 residues. CDR3 sequence reads: CASYDSYTEAFF. The CDR3 bases are TGCGCCAGCTACGACTCCTACACTGAAGCTTTCTTT.

With respect to this clone: Other DNA sequences in this specimen translate into the identical CDR3. This chain connects TRBV9 to TRBJ2-3; 8 bases match TRBD2. CDR3 length: 16 residues. The ends lost 0 bases at V and 3 bases at J; junction bases unmatched: 6. The germline gives CDR1 SGDLS, CDR2 YYNGEE. CDR3 amino acids: CASSVAAGGPTDTQYF. Here the CDR3 DNA reads TGTGCCAGCAGCGTAGCCGCGGGAGGACCGACAGATACGCAGTATTTT.